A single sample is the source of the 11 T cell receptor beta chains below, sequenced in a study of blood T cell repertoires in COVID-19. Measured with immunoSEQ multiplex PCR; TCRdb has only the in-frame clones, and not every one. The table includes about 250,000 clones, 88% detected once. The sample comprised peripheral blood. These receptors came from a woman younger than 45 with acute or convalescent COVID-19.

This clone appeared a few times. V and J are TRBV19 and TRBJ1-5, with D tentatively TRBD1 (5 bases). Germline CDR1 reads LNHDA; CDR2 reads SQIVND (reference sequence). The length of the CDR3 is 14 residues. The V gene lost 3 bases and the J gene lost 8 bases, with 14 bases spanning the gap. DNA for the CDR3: TGTGCCAGTAGTATGCTGAGCGGGGGGGAGCCCCAGCATTTT. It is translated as CASSMLSGGEPQHF.

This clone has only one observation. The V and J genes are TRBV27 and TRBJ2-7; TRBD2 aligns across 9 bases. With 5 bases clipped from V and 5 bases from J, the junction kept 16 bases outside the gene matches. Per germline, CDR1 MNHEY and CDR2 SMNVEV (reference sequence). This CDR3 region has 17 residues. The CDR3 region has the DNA TGTGCCAGCAGTCCGCGGACTAGCGCCAGTAACGGCCACGAGCAGTACTTC. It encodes CASSPRTSASNGHEQYF.

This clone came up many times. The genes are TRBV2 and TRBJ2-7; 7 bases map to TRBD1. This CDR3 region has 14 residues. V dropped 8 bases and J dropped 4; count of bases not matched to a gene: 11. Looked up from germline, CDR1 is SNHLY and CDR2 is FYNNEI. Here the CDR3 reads CASANPGQIYEQYF. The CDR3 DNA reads TGTGCCAGCGCGAATCCGGGACAGATATACGAGCAGTACTTC.

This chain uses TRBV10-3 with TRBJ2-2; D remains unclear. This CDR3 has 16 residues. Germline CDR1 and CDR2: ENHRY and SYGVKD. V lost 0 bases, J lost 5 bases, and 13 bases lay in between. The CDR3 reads CAISESGGPATGELFF. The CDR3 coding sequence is TGTGCCATCAGTGAGTCGGGTGGGCCGGCGACCGGGGAGCTGTTTTTT.

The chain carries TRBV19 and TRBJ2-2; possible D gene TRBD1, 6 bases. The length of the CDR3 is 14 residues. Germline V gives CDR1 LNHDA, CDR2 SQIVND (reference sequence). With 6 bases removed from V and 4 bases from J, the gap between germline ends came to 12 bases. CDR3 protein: CASRGQGSTGELFF. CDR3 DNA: TGTGCCAGTAGAGGGCAGGGGAGCACCGGGGAGCTGTTTTTT.

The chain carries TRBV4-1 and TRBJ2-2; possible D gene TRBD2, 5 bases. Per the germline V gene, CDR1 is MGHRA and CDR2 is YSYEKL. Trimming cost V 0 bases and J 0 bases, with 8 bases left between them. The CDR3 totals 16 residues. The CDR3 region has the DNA TGCGCCAGCAGCCAAGAGGCGGGTGCGAACACCGGGGAGCTGTTTTTT. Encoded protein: CASSQEAGANTGELFF.

CDR3 sequence: CASSYGGASYNEQFF. CDR3 bases: TGTGCCAGCAGCTACGGGGGGGCATCCTACAATGAGCAGTTCTTC. The chain couples TRBV11-2 to TRBJ2-1; 8 nucleotides line up with TRBD2. This CDR3 comprises 15 residues. The V gene end was trimmed by 4 bases and the J gene end by 1 base; junction bases not matched to a gene: 3. Germline CDR1 SGHAT, CDR2 FQNNGV.

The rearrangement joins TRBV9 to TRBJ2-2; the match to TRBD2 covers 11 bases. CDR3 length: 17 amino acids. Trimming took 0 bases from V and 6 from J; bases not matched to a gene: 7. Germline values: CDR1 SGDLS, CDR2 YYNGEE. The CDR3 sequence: CASSVVSGLAGAGELFF. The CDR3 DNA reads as TGTGCCAGCAGCGTAGTTTCCGGACTAGCGGGCGCCGGGGAGCTGTTTTTT.

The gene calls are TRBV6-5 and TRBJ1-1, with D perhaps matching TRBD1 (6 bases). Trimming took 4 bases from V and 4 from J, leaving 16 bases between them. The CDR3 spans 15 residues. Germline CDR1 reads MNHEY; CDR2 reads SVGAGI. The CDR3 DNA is TGTGCCAGCAGTTTTTTGGGGGCCATGAGCACTGAAGCTTTCTTT. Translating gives CASSFLGAMSTEAFF.

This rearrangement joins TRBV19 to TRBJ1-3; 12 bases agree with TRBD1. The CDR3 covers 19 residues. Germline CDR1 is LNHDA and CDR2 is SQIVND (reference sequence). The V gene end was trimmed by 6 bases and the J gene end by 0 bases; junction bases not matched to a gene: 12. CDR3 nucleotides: TGTGCCAGTAGAAAATACCCGGGACAGGGGGCAAGCTCTGGAAACACCATATATTTT. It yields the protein CASRKYPGQGASSGNTIYF.

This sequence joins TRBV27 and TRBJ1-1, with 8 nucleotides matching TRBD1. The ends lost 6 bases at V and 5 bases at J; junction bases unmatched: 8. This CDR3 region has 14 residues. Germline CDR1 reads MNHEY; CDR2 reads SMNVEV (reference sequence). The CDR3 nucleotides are TGTGCCAGCAGGGACAGGGCGGGTGGGACTGAAGCTTTCTTT. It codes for CASRDRAGGTEAFF.